These 31 T cell receptor beta chains came from one sample sequenced in a study of radiation and T cells in renal cell carcinoma. Time point in this sample: blood 4 weeks post-SBRT, at nephrectomy. Described treatment: 15 Gy SBRT to primary tumor, nephrectomy 4 weeks later. TCRdb's copy holds only in-frame clones and misses some; the assay was immunoSEQ multiplex PCR. Of about 78,000 clones in the sample, 80% to 90% were seen once. Sequencing used blood, obtained from a patient whose treatment included radiotherapy and nephrectomy. These receptors were taken from a woman in her seventies with renal cell carcinoma.

The chain couples TRBV19 to TRBJ1-1; D remains ambiguous. Germline CDR1 and CDR2: LNHDA and SQIVND (reference sequence). V lost 4 bases and J lost 6, with 12 bases in between. This CDR3 is 13 amino acids long. CDR3 sequence (DNA): TGTGCCAGTAGTAACCGACATCGGGCTGAAGCTTTCTTT. This encodes CASSNRHRAEAFF.

This chain links TRBV6-1 with TRBJ1-3; no clear D. CDR3 length: 15 residues. Looked up from germline, CDR1 is MNHNS and CDR2 is SASEGT. V lost 6 bases and J lost 8, with 20 bases in between. Here the CDR3 reads CASSDDGGWRDTIYF. DNA for the CDR3: TGTGCCAGCAGCGACGACGGCGGCTGGCGAGACACCATATATTTT.

This chain connects TRBV5-1 to TRBJ2-2, with 9 bases lining up with TRBD2. This CDR3 has 18 amino acids. V lost 0 bases, J lost 0 bases, and 6 bases stayed unmatched. Germline CDR1 and CDR2: SGHRS and YFSETQ. CDR3 DNA sequence: TGCGCCAGCAGCTTGGGCCCCGGCGGGGGGGCGAACACCGGGGAGCTGTTTTTT. Its translation: CASSLGPGGGANTGELFF.

V usage is TRBV10-3 and J usage is TRBJ1-1; 8 bases are a match to TRBD1. CDR3 length equals 12 residues. Trimming cost V 2 bases and J 7 bases; bases outside gene matches: 0. The V gene's germline CDR1 is ENHRY and CDR2 SYGVKD. CDR3 region: CAISEGTGEAFF. As DNA, the CDR3 is TGTGCCATCAGTGAGGGGACAGGTGAAGCTTTCTTT.

As for this clone: At one end, the junction sequence differs from germline, possibly due to a read error. V is TRBV19 and J is TRBJ2-5; D is uncertain. The CDR3 runs to 13 residues. Germline V gene data show CDR1 as LNHDA and CDR2 as SQIVND (reference sequence). The chain's CDR3 is CASSTREAPRPNF. CDR3 nucleotides: TGTGCCAGTAGTACCCGCGAAGCCCCTCGGCCCAACTTC.

This clone was seen just once. The chain is built from TRBV2 and TRBJ1-2; TRBD1 matches 7 bases. The length of the CDR3 is 14 residues. The V and J ends lost 4 bases and 4 bases, in that order; junction bases with no gene match: 6. Germline V gives CDR1 SNHLY, CDR2 FYNNEI. CDR3 amino acids: CASSGGQVSYGYTF. The CDR3, as DNA: TGTGCCAGCAGTGGCGGACAGGTTAGCTATGGCTACACCTTC.

V is TRBV11-3 and J is TRBJ2-7; D is possibly TRBD1 or TRBD2 (5 bases each). The CDR3 is made up of 13 amino acids. Looked up from germline, CDR1 is SGHNT and CDR2 is YENEEA. V lost 3 bases and J 1 base, leaving 7 bases between the germline ends. CDR3 sequence reads: CASSLGVSYEQYF. The DNA of the CDR3 is TGTGCCAGCAGCTTGGGGGTGTCCTACGAGCAGTACTTC.

J is TRBJ2-2 and V is TRBV7-2, with 14 bases aligning to TRBD2. This CDR3 contains 17 residues. Losses at the gene ends were 1 base for V and 7 bases for J; bases not matched to a gene: 5. CDR1 and CDR2 (germline): SGHTA, FQGNSA. The CDR3 here is CASSLVRLAGGLGELFF. In DNA form, the CDR3 reads TGTGCCAGCAGCTTAGTCCGACTAGCGGGGGGGCTCGGGGAGCTGTTTTTT.

J is TRBJ1-6 and V is TRBV5-6; 10 bases agree with TRBD1. Germline CDR1 and CDR2: SGHDT and YYEEEE. The V segment lost 4 bases and the J segment 8 bases; nucleotides outside the gene matches: 6. The CDR3 has 15 residues. The chain's CDR3 is CASSIPGQGHSPLHF. Here the CDR3 DNA reads TGTGCCAGCAGCATCCCGGGACAGGGGCATTCACCCCTCCACTTT.

V is TRBV4-1 and J is TRBJ2-1; 15 bases line up with TRBD2. The CDR3 has 18 amino acids. The V gene end was trimmed by 3 bases and the J gene end by 7 bases; junction bases not matched to a gene: 10. Germline CDR1 and CDR2: MGHRA and YSYEKL. CDR3 DNA: TGCGCCAGCAGCCACCCCGGGACTAGCGGGGGGCCGGGTAATGAGCAGTTCTTC. Its translation: CASSHPGTSGGPGNEQFF.

The chain joins TRBV6-6 to TRBJ2-3, with TRBD2 matching over 16 bases. Germline CDR1 MNHNY, CDR2 SVGAGI (reference sequence). The CDR3 totals 16 residues. J lost 6 bases, V lost 5 bases, and 5 bases had no gene match. The CDR3 sequence: CASSQGTSGGGDTQYF. The CDR3 DNA is TGTGCCAGCAGTCAAGGGACTAGCGGGGGGGGCGATACGCAGTATTTT.

This chain joins TRBV11-2 and TRBJ2-7; D is undetermined. Trimming took 0 bases from V and 3 from J, leaving 9 bases between them. The germline V gene has CDR1 SGHAT and CDR2 FQNNGV. This CDR3 comprises 14 residues. DNA of the CDR3: TGTGCCAGCAGCTTAGAGTCCGGTTTCTACGAGCAGTACTTC. Translated, it gives CASSLESGFYEQYF.

This rearrangement joins TRBV11-1 to TRBJ1-1, with D uncertain. The CDR3 sequence is 13 residues long. Germline assignment: CDR1 SGHAT and CDR2 FQDESV (reference sequence). V dropped 6 bases and J dropped 6 bases, with 14 bases sitting between them. In DNA, the CDR3 is TGTGCCAGCAGTAAAGATCCAGGCTCTGAAGCTTTCTTT. This codes for CASSKDPGSEAFF.

This chain joins TRBV6-1 and TRBJ2-1; 9 bases fit TRBD1. This CDR3 comprises 16 residues. V lost 0 bases to trimming and J lost 8 bases; unmatched junction nucleotides: 8. The germline V gene encodes CDR1 MNHNS and CDR2 SASEGT. The CDR3 region is CASSEAWGTGWYEQFF. The CDR3 DNA reads as TGTGCCAGCAGTGAAGCCTGGGGGACAGGGTGGTATGAGCAGTTCTTC.

In nucleotides, the CDR3 is TGTGCCAGCAGCTTAAGGCAGGGGGCGAATATACCGGCTGAGCAGTTCTTC. It specifies CASSLRQGANIPAEQFF. The gene calls are TRBV11-2 and TRBJ2-1; TRBD1 matches at 8 bases. Trimming took 2 bases from V and 9 from J; bases not matched to a gene: 15. This CDR3 is 17 amino acids long. CDR1 and CDR2 from the germline V gene are SGHAT and FQNNGV.

CDR3 amino acids: CASKRTANTGELFF. CDR3 bases: TGTGCCAGCAAACGGACGGCGAACACCGGGGAGCTGTTTTTT. This rearrangement joins TRBV7-8 to TRBJ2-2; D call uncertain. This CDR3 is built from 14 residues. The germline gives CDR1 SGHVS, CDR2 FQNEAQ. V dropped 7 bases and J dropped 0 bases, with 9 bases sitting between them.

V gene TRBV9 combines with J gene TRBJ1-2; D is perhaps TRBD1 (6 bases). V lost 3 bases to trimming and J lost 4 bases, with 10 bases between them. This CDR3 spans 13 amino acids. In germline, CDR1 is SGDLS, CDR2 YYNGEE. The CDR3 sequence is CASSDRDTYGYTF. In DNA form, the CDR3 reads TGTGCCAGCAGCGATCGGGACACCTATGGCTACACCTTC.

The chain carries TRBV19 and TRBJ2-1, with 10 bases matching TRBD2. In germline, CDR1 is LNHDA, CDR2 SQIVND (reference sequence). The CDR3 extends over 14 amino acids. J was trimmed by 10 bases and V by 2 bases; bases with no gene match: 5. This CDR3 is CASSIQRGGGEQFF. The CDR3 DNA reads as TGTGCCAGTAGTATACAGCGGGGGGGCGGAGAGCAGTTCTTC.

This rearrangement joins TRBV7-3 to TRBJ2-5, with D tentatively TRBD1 (6 bases). The CDR3 has 16 amino acids. Trimming cost V 3 bases and J 1 base, with 15 bases left between them. Germline CDR1 SGHTA, CDR2 FQGTGA. The CDR3 nucleotides are TGTGCCAGCAGCTTGGGGGCCTCACTGGGCCAAGAGACCCAGTACTTC. It specifies CASSLGASLGQETQYF. The whole variable domain, remainder taken from reference TRBV7-3 and TRBJ2-5, is GAGVSQTPSNKVTEKGKYVELRCDPISGHTALYWYRQSLGQGPEFLIYFQGTGAADDSGLPNDRFFAVRPEGSVSTLKIQRTERGDSAVYLCASSLGASLGQETQYFGPGTRLLVL.

This clone showed up just once. This chain links TRBV14 with TRBJ2-1; no definite D call. The CDR3 is made up of 12 amino acids. V was shortened by 4 bases and J by 12 bases, with 13 bases between the two germline ends. CDR1 is SGHDN, CDR2 FVKESK, per germline. CDR3 coding DNA: TGTGCCAGCAGCCCAAAGCCCCGAACGCAGTTCTTC. This gives the protein CASSPKPRTQFF. Together with reference TRBV14 and TRBJ2-1, the CDR3 gives the full variable domain: EAGVTQFPSHSVIEKGQTVTLRCDPISGHDNLYWYRRVMGKEIKFLLHFVKESKQDESGMPNNRFLAERTGGTYSTLKVQPAELEDSGVYFCASSPKPRTQFFGPGTRLTVL.

This sequence joins TRBV2 and TRBJ2-7; a weak D match, TRBD2 (6 bases). The CDR3 covers 14 residues. V lost 3 bases and J lost 3, with 12 bases in between. Germline V gives CDR1 SNHLY, CDR2 FYNNEI. This CDR3 is CASSEAAGSYEQYF. CDR3 in DNA: TGTGCCAGCAGTGAGGCGGCGGGGAGCTACGAGCAGTACTTC.

The J gene is TRBJ1-4, the V gene TRBV7-9; 9 bases are shared with TRBD1. Germline trimming cut 1 base from V and 14 bases from J; bases unmatched to any gene: 5. The CDR3 consists of 13 residues. Germline V gives CDR1 SEHNR, CDR2 FQNEAQ (reference sequence). CDR3 sequence: CASSLGQGVRLFF. The CDR3 DNA follows: TGTGCCAGCAGCTTAGGACAGGGGGTTCGGCTGTTTTTT.

The rearrangement uses TRBV7-9 and TRBJ1-5; tentatively, D is TRBD1 (5 bases). V lost 1 base and J lost 5, with 9 bases in between. The CDR3 is 14 amino acids. The germline V gene has CDR1 SEHNR and CDR2 FQNEAQ (reference sequence). For the CDR3, the DNA is TGTGCCAGCAGCTTAGAGACCAGGGATCAGCCCCAGCATTTT. Its translation is CASSLETRDQPQHF.

The chain uses TRBV16 and TRBJ2-1; D perhaps matches TRBD2 (7 bases). Germline-derived CDR1 and CDR2 are KGHSY and FQNENV. Trimming stripped 0 bases from V and 12 bases from J, with 12 bases between. This CDR3 is 13 amino acids long. The CDR3 coding sequence is TGTGCCAGCAGCCAATCCGGCGGGGGCGGGCAGTTCTTC. This encodes CASSQSGGGGQFF.

The chain employs TRBV7-2 and TRBJ2-3, with D perhaps matching TRBD1 (6 bases). The CDR3 totals 15 residues. The germline V and J ends were trimmed by 2 bases and 4 bases, with 13 bases remaining between them. Germline CDR1 SGHTA, CDR2 FQGNSA. The CDR3 is CASSLNRAMPDTQYF. The CDR3 DNA reads TGTGCCAGCAGCTTAAACAGGGCCATGCCAGATACGCAGTATTTT.

The chain has TRBV6-6 and TRBJ2-7; D gene uncertain. CDR3 size: 13 residues. Trimming cost V 2 bases and J 6 bases, with 11 bases left between them. Germline CDR1 MNHNY, CDR2 SVGAGI (reference sequence). The CDR3 spells CASSYVWGSEQYF. In DNA form, the CDR3 reads TGTGCCAGCAGTTACGTTTGGGGTAGCGAGCAGTACTTC.

V is TRBV7-6 and J is TRBJ1-1, with D unclear. CDR3 length: 14 amino acids. V lost 0 bases and J lost 3, with 8 bases in between. CDR1 and CDR2 (germline): SGHVS, FNYEAQ. CDR3 nucleotide sequence: TGTGCCAGCAGCTTAGCAGGGTTGGACACTGAAGCTTTCTTT. Translated, it gives CASSLAGLDTEAFF. The whole variable domain, remainder taken from reference TRBV7-6 and TRBJ1-1, is GAGVSQSPRYKVTKRGQDVALRCDPISGHVSLYWYRQALGQGPEFLTYFNYEAQQDKSGLPNDRFSAERPEGSISTLTIQRTEQRDSAMYRCASSLAGLDTEAFFGQGTRLTVV.

The chain carries TRBV28 and TRBJ1-4; weak D call: TRBD1 (5 bases). Trimming took 7 bases from V and 8 from J, leaving 17 bases between them. The CDR3 has 14 amino acids. The germline V gene encodes CDR1 MDHEN and CDR2 SYDVKM. The CDR3 DNA follows: TGTGCCAGCACCATGGGCTTTGGGGGGGAAAAACTGTTTTTT. Its translation: CASTMGFGGEKLFF.

This chain connects TRBV23-1 to TRBJ2-6; the match to TRBD2 covers 11 bases. TRBV23-1 is labeled an ORF, and its function is uncertain. CDR3 size: 16 residues. Trimming removed 6 bases from V and 4 bases from J; junction bases left unmatched: 5. The CDR3 nucleotides read TGCGCCAGCAGACCGACTAGCGGGGCCGGGGCCAACGTCCTGACTTTC. It encodes CASRPTSGAGANVLTF.

This chain connects TRBV9 to TRBJ1-3; possible D gene TRBD1, 6 bases. The CDR3 extends over 14 amino acids. From germline, CDR1 is SGDLS and CDR2 YYNGEE. Trimming removed 4 bases from V and 0 bases from J, with 8 bases in between. CDR3 in amino acids: CASSLDSSGNTIYF. In nucleotides, the CDR3 is TGTGCCAGCAGCCTGGACAGCTCTGGAAACACCATATATTTT.

The chain links TRBV5-4 to TRBJ2-1, with D possibly being TRBD1 (6 bases). Trimming cost V 3 bases and J 3 bases, with 19 bases left between them. The germline gives CDR1 SGHNT, CDR2 YYREEE (reference sequence). The CDR3 runs 17 residues. The CDR3 nucleotides read TGTGCCAGCAGCTCAAAAACCCTTGGACAGCTCTACAATGAGCAGTTCTTC. Its protein product is CASSSKTLGQLYNEQFF.